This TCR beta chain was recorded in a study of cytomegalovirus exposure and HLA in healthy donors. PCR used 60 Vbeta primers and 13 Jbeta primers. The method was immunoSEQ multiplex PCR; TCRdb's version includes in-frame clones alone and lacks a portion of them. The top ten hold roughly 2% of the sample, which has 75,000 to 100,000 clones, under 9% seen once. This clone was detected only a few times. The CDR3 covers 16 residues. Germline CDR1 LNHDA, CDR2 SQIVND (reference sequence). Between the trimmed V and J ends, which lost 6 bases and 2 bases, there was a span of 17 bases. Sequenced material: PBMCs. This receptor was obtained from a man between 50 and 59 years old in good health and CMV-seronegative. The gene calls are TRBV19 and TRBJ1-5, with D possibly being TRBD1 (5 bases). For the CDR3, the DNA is TGTGCCAGTAGACCTTCAGCGGCGGGGGGCAATCAGCCCCAGCATTTT. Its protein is CASRPSAAGGNQPQHF.